The T cell receptor (beta chain) under discussion was sequenced for a study of T cells in tumors after PD-1 blockade (dated by TCRdb to about 2019). Background for the entire study: Patients were excluded if they had prior checkpoint blockade, use of systemic immunosuppressants, or recent radiotherapy or other anti-cancer therapy within 4 weeks. A subset of patients also received ongoing daily vismodegib 150 mg during anti-PD-1 treatment. To compare clonotypes in blood versus tumor, bulk TCR sequencing was run on 10 peripheral blood samples drawn from roughly 5 patients. Paired single-cell RNA and TCR sequencing was performed on site-matched tumors from BCC or SCC patients before and after anti-PD-1 therapy. RECIST version 1.1 was used to evaluate clinical response. Pembrolizumab 200 mg every 3 weeks or cemiplimab 350 mg every 2 weeks was administered to patients. An average of around 120,000 TCR templates (range roughly 23,000-257,772) and about 38,000 unique clonotypes was obtained for peripheral blood samples.

This clone showed up just a few times. Its antigen is still unknown. Per-base quality was not reported, and no clone a single base away is much larger than it. Points the paper makes about the study in general: The source of novel T cell clones was not identified, and lymphoid organs or rare unexpanded clones within the tumor or the tumor periphery could be included among the possible sources. Approximately 40% of the TCR clonotypes from tumors also showed up in blood, and some novel exhausted tumor clones were present in pre-treatment blood, which suggests peripheral recruitment.

The junction carries 12 bases between V and J, which are trimmed by 5 bases and 7 bases respectively. For CDR1 and CDR2, the germline V gene (reference sequence) lists LNHNV and YYDKDF. The CDR3 runs 14 residues from the cysteine to the phenylalanine. The CDR3 DNA has 42 bases and is translated from base 1. Deep TCRbeta sequencing was performed with the immunoSEQ platform. Under the source paper's analysis protocol: Only productive rearrangements were exported from the immunoSEQ Analyzer for further analysis. T cell phenotypes were assigned to bulk TCRbeta clonotypes by matching the clonotypes to single-cell RNA+TCR-seq clones with the same TCRbeta sequence. Clone enrichment in tumor was computed as tumor frequency divided by PBMC frequency from bulk TCR sequencing. GLIPH was used to group TCRs into specificity groups, clusters of distinct TCRs likely recognizing common antigens via shared CDR3 motifs. TCRdb obtained this table from immuneACCESS and retained in-frame rearrangements with V and J assigned. These tables miss some clones; where compared with another copy, unresolved V genes account for less than half of the shortfall, and the remainder is unexplained. V and J calls and clone size are copied from that table; D and trimming were computed from the DNA. This sample lists around 60,000 clones; around 80% were detected once. The ten largest clones capture around 15% of the sample.

The time point tag for this specimen amounts to: before anti-PD-1 therapy. Genomic DNA extracted from tumor biopsies or peripheral blood was used for bulk TCRbeta sequencing, with input ranging from about 616 ng to 6,500 ng. All patients had histologically proven advanced or metastatic basal or squamous cell carcinoma and were poor candidates for surgical resection. Of the roughly ten patients making up the basal cell carcinoma cohort, seven or eight underwent bulk tumor TCR sequencing. The sample in question was PBMCs, obtained before anti-PD-1 treatment. The rearranged segments are TRBV15 and TRBJ1-6; a weak D assignment points to TRBD1 (5 bases agree). The source is a human donor with basal cell carcinoma. The CDR3 in this case is CATSPGTENSPLHF. The DNA sequence is given as TGTGCCACCAGCCCCGGGACTGAGAATTCACCCCTCCACTTT.